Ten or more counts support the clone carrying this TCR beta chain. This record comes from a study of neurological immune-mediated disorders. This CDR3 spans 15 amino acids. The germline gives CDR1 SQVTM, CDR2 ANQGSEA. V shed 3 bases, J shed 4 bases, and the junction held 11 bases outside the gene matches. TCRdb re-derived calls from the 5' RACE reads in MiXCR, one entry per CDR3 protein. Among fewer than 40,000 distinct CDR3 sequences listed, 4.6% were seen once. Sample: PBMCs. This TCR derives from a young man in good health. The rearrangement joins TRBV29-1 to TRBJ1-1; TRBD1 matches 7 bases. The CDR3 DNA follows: TGCAGCGTTGAGGGGACAGCCGATTCCCGCACTGAAGCTTTCTTT. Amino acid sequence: CSVEGTADSRTEAFF.